This entry lists 2 T cell receptor beta chains sequenced from one sample in a study of blood T cell repertoires in COVID-19. Assay: immunoSEQ multiplex PCR; the TCRdb copy retains only in-frame clones and omits some. The sample consists of roughly 200,000 clones, around 82% of them appearing once. The sample was peripheral blood. The receptors shown here come from a woman in her 70s with acute or convalescent COVID-19.

The sample holds one count of this clone. The chain couples TRBV5-1 to TRBJ2-1; 10 bases agree with TRBD2. J gave up 5 bases and V 3 bases, and 5 bases lay outside the gene matches. In germline, CDR1 is SGHRS, CDR2 YFSETQ. The CDR3 is made up of 15 amino acids. This CDR3 is CASSWIAGGDNEQFF. The CDR3 DNA follows: TGCGCCAGCAGCTGGATAGCGGGAGGCGACAATGAGCAGTTCTTC.

This clone appeared a single time. The chain links TRBV18 to TRBJ2-3, with 10 bases identical to TRBD1. The V and J ends lost 3 bases and 10 bases, in that order; junction bases with no gene match: 4. This CDR3 is 13 amino acids long. Germline CDR1 and CDR2: KGHSH and LQKENI. CDR3: CASSPPGQGSQYF. The CDR3 nucleotides read TGTGCCAGCTCACCGCCGGGACAGGGGTCGCAGTATTTT.